The entry below describes one T cell receptor (beta chain). Sample-barcoded 5' priming and a J-beta primer mix drove a second PCR of roughly 7 to 11 cycles. Every molecule of cDNA carried a tag from a template-switch adaptor with 12 random nucleotides. MiXCR, applied by TCRdb to the 5' RACE reads, yields one record per CDR3 protein. The sample consists of fewer than 2,000,000 distinct CDR3 sequences, approximately 39% of them appearing once. The sample comes from a study of blood T cells in healthy people across ages. Germline CDR1 DFQATT, CDR2 SNEGSKA (reference sequence). The CDR3 is 13 residues long. The germline V and J ends were trimmed by 7 bases and 1 base, with 10 bases remaining between them.

The receptor was derived from a human donor in good health. The chain recombines TRBV20-1 with TRBJ2-2, with D perhaps matching TRBD2 (5 bases). Input material: blood. Here the CDR3 reads CSEAELNTGELFF. The DNA for the CDR3 is TGCAGTGAAGCGGAGCTGAACACCGGGGAGCTGTTTTTT.